This record covers a single TCR beta chain. Per the study methods: The assay estimated nucleated cells by amplifying reference gene primers. Measured with immunoSEQ multiplex PCR; TCRdb has only the in-frame clones, and not every one. That table furnishes V, J and clone size, whereas the DNA furnished D and trimming. The sample lists around 130,000 clones; 80% to 90% were seen once. This specimen comes from a study of blood T cell repertoires in COVID-19. The overall study: Some COVID-19 samples were acute and others convalescent; all came from the United States, Italy and Spain. PBMCs, B-cell-depleted T cells, or T cells provided the cDNA or gDNA that made up the material.

Per germline, CDR1 SGHRS and CDR2 YFSETQ. The CDR3 consists of 15 residues. J was trimmed by 6 bases and V by 0 bases; bases with no gene match: 4. Clinical history as reported by participants underpinned cohort assignment. The receptor comes from a man aged 35 to 55 with acute COVID-19. The sample was PBMCs or T cells enriched from blood (not recorded which). The chain uses TRBV5-1 and TRBJ2-2; 8 nucleotides align to TRBD2. CDR3 in DNA: TGCGCCAGCAGCTTGGCGACTAGCGTGGCCGGGGAGCTGTTTTTT. Residues: CASSLATSVAGELFF.